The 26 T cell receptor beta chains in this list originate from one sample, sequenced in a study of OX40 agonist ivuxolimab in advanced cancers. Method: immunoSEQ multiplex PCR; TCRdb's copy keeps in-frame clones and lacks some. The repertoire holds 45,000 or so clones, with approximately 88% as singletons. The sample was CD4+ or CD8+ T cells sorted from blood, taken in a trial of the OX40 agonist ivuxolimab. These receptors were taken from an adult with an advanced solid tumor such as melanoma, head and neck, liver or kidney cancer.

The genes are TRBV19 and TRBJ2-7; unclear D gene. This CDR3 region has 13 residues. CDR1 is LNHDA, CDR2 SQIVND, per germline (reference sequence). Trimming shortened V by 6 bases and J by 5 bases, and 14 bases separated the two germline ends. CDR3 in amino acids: CASRRNGADEQYF. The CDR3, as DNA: TGTGCCAGTAGGAGAAACGGAGCCGACGAGCAGTACTTC.

CDR3 in DNA: TGTGCCATCAGCTGGGGAATAGATCAGCCCCAGCATTTT. It translates to CAISWGIDQPQHF. The chain is built from TRBV10-3 and TRBJ1-5; D unresolved. Germline V gene lookup returns CDR1 ENHRY and CDR2 SYGVKD. Deletions cut 6 bases from V and 5 bases from J, with 11 bases between. The CDR3 runs 13 residues.

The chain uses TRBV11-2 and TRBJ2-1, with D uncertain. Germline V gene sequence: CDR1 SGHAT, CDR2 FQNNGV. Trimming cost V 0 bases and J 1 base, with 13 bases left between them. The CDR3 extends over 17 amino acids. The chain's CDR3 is CASSLEDGWMSYNEQFF. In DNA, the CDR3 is TGTGCCAGCAGCTTAGAAGACGGCTGGATGTCCTACAATGAGCAGTTCTTC.

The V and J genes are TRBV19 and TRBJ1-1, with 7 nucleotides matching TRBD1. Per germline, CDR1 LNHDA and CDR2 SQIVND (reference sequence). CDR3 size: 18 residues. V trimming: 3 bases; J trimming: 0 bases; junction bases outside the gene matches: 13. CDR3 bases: TGTGCCAGTAGTATGTTGGAAGGGGGCCAGCTCCTGAACACTGAAGCTTTCTTT. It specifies CASSMLEGGQLLNTEAFF.

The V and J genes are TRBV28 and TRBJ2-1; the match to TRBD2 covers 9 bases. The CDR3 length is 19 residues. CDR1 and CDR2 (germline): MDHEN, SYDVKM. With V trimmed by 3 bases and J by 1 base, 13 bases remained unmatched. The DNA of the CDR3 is TGTGCCAGCAGTTTCTTCGGTAGCGGGGGTCTTCTATCCTACAATGAGCAGTTCTTC. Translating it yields CASSFFGSGGLLSYNEQFF.

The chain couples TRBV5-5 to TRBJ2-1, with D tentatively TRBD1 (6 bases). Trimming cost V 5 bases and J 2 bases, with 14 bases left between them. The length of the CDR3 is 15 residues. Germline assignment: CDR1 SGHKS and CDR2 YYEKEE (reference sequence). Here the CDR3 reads CASSLTGRAYNEQFF. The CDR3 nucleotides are TGTGCCAGCAGTCTTACAGGGAGAGCCTACAATGAGCAGTTCTTC.

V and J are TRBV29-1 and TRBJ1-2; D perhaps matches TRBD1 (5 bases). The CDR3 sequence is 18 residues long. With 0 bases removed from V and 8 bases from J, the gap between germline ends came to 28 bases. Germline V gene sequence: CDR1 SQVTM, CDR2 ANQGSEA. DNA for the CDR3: TGCAGCGTTGAAGATCCTGTAGCAGGGATTGGATCTATCAGGGGCTACACCTTC. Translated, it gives CSVEDPVAGIGSIRGYTF. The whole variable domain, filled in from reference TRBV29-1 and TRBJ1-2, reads SAVISQKPSRDICQRGTSLTIQCQVDSQVTMMFWYRQQPGQSLTLIATANQGSEATYESGFVIDKFPISRPNLTFSTLTVSNMSPEDSSIYLCSVEDPVAGIGSIRGYTFGSGTRLTVV.

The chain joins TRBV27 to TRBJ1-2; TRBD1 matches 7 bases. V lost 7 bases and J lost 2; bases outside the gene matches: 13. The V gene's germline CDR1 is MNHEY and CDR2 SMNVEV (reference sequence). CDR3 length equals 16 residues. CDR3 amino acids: CASTKDRDSHNYGYTF. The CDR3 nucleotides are TGTGCCAGCACCAAAGACCGGGACAGCCACAACTATGGCTACACCTTC.

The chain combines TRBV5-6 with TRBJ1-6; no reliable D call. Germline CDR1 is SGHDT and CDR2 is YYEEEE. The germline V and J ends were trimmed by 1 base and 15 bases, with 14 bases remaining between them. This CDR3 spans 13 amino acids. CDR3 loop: CASSLWLGLVLHF. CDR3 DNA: TGTGCCAGCAGCTTGTGGTTAGGTTTGGTCCTCCACTTT.

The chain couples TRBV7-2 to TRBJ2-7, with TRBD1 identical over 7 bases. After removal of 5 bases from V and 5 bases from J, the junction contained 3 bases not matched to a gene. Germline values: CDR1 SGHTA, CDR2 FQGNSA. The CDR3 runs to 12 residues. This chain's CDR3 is CASSTGTDEQYF. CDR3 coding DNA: TGTGCCAGCAGCACCGGGACAGACGAGCAGTACTTC.

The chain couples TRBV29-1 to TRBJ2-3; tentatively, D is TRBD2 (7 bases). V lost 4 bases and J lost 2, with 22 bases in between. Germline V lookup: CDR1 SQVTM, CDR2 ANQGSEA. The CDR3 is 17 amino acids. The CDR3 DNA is TGCAGCGTTGCTGCGGGACCAGGCGGGGGCTCCACAGATACGCAGTATTTT. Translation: CSVAAGPGGGSTDTQYF.

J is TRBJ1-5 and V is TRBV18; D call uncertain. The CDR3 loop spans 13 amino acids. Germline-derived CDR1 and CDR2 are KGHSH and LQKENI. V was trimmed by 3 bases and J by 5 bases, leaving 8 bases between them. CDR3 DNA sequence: TGTGCCAGCTCACCGGAAGGTTATCAGCCCCAGCATTTT. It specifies CASSPEGYQPQHF.

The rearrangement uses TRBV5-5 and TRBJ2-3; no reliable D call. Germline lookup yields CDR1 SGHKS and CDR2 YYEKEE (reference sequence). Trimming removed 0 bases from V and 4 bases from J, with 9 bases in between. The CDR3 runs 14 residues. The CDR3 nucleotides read TGTGCCAGCAGCTTGGCACTATATTCAGATACGCAGTATTTT. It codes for CASSLALYSDTQYF.

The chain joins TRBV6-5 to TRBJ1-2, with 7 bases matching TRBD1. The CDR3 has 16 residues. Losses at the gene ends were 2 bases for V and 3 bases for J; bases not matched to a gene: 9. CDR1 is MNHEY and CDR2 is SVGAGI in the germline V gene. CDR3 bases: TGTGCCAGCAGTTACACCTCGGGACAGCCCCACTATGGCTACACCTTC. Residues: CASSYTSGQPHYGYTF.

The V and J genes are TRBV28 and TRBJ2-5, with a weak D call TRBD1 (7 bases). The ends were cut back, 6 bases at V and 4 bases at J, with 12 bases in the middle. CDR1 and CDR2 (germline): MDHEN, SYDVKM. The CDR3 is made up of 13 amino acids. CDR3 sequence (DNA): TGTGCCAGCAGCCGACAGGGAGGAGAGACCCAGTACTTC. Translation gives CASSRQGGETQYF. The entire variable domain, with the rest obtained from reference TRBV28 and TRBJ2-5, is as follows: DVKVTQSSRYLVKRTGEKVFLECVQDMDHENMFWYRQDPGLGLRLIYFSYDVKMKEKGDIPEGYSVSREKKERFSLILESASTNQTSMYLCASSRQGGETQYFGPGTRLLVL.

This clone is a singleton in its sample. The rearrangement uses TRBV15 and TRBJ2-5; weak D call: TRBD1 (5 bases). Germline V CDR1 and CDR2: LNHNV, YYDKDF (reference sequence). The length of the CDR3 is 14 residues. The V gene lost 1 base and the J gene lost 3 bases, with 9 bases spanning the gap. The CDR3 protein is CATSRVGREETQYF. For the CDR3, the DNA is TGTGCCACCAGCAGAGTCGGCAGGGAAGAGACCCAGTACTTC. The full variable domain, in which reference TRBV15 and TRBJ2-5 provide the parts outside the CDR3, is DAMVIQNPRYQVTQFGKPVTLSCSQTLNHNVMYWYQQKSSQAPKLLFHYYDKDFNNEADTPDNFQSRRPNTSFCFLDIRSPGLGDTAMYLCATSRVGREETQYFGPGTRLLVL.

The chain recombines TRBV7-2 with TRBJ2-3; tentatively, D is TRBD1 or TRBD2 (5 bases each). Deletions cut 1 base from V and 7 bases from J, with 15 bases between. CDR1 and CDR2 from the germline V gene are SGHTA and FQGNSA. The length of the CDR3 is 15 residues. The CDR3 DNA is TGTGCCAGCAGCTTAGGGGGGATATGGACGAATACGCAGTATTTT. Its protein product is CASSLGGIWTNTQYF.

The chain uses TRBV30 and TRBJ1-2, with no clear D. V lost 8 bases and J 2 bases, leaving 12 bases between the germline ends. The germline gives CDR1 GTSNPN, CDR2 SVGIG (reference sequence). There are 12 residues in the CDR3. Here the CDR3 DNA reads TGTGCCGGTTTATCCCGGAACTATGGCTACACCTTC. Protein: CAGLSRNYGYTF.

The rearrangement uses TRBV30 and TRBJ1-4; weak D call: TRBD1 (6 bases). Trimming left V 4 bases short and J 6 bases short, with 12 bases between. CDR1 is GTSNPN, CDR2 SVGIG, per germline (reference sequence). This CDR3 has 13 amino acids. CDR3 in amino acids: CAWNPQGYEKLFF. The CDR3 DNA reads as TGTGCCTGGAATCCACAGGGTTATGAAAAACTGTTTTTT.

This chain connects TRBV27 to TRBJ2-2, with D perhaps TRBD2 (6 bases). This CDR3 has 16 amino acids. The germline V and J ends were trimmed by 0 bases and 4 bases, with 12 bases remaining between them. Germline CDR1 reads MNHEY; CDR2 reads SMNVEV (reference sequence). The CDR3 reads CASSLSPGLSTGELFF. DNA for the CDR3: TGTGCCAGCAGTTTATCGCCGGGACTCTCCACCGGGGAGCTGTTTTTT.

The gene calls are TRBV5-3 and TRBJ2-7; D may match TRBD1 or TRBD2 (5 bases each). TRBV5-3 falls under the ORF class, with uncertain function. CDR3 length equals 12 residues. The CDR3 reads CASSWGSREQYV. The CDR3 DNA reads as TGTGCCAGCAGCTGGGGGTCCCGAGAGCAGTACGTC.

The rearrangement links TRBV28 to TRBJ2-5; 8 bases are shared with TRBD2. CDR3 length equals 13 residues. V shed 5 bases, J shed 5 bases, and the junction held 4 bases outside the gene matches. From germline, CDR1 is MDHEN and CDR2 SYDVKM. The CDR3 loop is CASSRGGPETQYF. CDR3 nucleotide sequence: TGTGCCAGCAGTCGGGGGGGTCCGGAGACCCAGTACTTC.

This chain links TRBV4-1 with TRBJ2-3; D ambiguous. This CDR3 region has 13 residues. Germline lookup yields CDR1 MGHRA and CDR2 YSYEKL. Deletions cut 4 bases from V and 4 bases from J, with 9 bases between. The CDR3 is CASSRQNPDTQYF. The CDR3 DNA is TGCGCCAGCAGCCGCCAAAACCCAGATACGCAGTATTTT.

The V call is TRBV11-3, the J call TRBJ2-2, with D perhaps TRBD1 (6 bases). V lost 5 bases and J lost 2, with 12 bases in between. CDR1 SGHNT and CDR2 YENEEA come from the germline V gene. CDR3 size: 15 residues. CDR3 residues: CASSPRGGNTGELFF. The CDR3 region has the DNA TGTGCCAGCAGCCCAAGAGGGGGAAACACCGGGGAGCTGTTTTTT. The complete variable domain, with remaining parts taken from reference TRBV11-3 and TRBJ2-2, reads EAGVVQSPRYKIIEKKQPVAFWCNPISGHNTLYWYLQNLGQGPELLIRYENEEAVDDSQLPKDRFSAERLKGVDSTLKIQPAELGDSAVYLCASSPRGGNTGELFFGEGSRLTVL.

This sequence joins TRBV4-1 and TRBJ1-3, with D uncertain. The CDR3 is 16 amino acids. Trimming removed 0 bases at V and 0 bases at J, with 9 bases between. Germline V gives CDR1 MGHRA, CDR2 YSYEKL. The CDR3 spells CASSQDTADSGNTIYF. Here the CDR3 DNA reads TGCGCCAGCAGCCAAGACACGGCTGACTCTGGAAACACCATATATTTT.

The CDR3, as DNA: TGTGCCAGCAGCGAGACAGGGGAAGAGCAGTACGTC. Protein sequence: CASSETGEEQYV. The chain employs TRBV7-6 and TRBJ2-7; 8 bases are a match to TRBD1. V gave up 5 bases and J gave up 7 bases; unmatched junction bases: 4. Looked up from germline, CDR1 is SGHVS and CDR2 is FNYEAQ. This CDR3 has 12 residues.